This T cell receptor beta chain was recovered during a study of T cell responses to AZD1222 COVID-19 vaccine. The germline V gene has CDR1 SGDLS and CDR2 YYNGEE. Trimming stripped 6 bases from V and 5 bases from J, with 14 bases between. This CDR3 contains 14 residues. Profiling relied on immunoSEQ multiplex PCR, and the TCRdb table lists in-frame clones only, not all of them. The sample shows tens of thousands of clones, over 75% of them seen only once. The chain joins TRBV9 to TRBJ2-2, with D hard to call. This TCR derives from an adult in good health. Material: peripheral blood, obtained on day 0 of AZD1222 vaccination. Here the CDR3 reads CASTPEPGTGELFF. The CDR3 DNA is TGTGCCAGCACCCCAGAACCCGGGACCGGGGAGCTGTTTTTT.